Below are 6 T cell receptor beta chains sequenced from a single sample in a study of blood T cell repertoires in COVID-19. Sequencing used immunoSEQ multiplex PCR; TCRdb keeps in-frame clones, though not all of them. Here the sample spans about 300,000 clones, 85% being singletons. What was sequenced was PBMCs or T cells enriched from blood (not recorded which). The source is a woman younger than 45 who had been exposed to COVID-19.

V gene TRBV28 combines with J gene TRBJ1-5, with D unresolved. The CDR3 totals 12 residues. Germline CDR1 reads MDHEN; CDR2 reads SYDVKM. Trimming removed 7 bases from V and 7 bases from J, with 11 bases in between. CDR3 protein: CASNIVLQPQHF. For the CDR3, the DNA is TGTGCCAGCAACATTGTCCTCCAGCCCCAGCATTTT.

The genes are TRBV7-6 and TRBJ2-7, with D unclear. V dropped 0 bases and J dropped 4 bases, with 7 bases sitting between them. Germline V CDR1 and CDR2: SGHVS, FNYEAQ. This CDR3 region has 13 residues. The CDR3 loop reads CASSLAGSYEQYF. The DNA of the CDR3 is TGTGCCAGCAGCTTAGCTGGCAGTTACGAGCAGTACTTC.

This rearrangement joins TRBV2 to TRBJ1-6; the D gene is possibly TRBD1 (5 bases). The CDR3 has 12 residues. From germline, CDR1 is SNHLY and CDR2 FYNNEI. The CDR3 here is CVRGGPNSPLHF. In nucleotides, the CDR3 is TGTGTCCGGGGGGGTCCTAATTCACCCCTCCACTTT.

This chain joins TRBV7-2 and TRBJ2-7; 7 bases are a match to TRBD1. CDR1 is SGHTA, CDR2 FQGNSA, per germline. After removal of 5 bases from V and 6 bases from J, the junction contained 10 bases not matched to a gene. This CDR3 is built from 14 residues. This CDR3 reads CASSPRQGPLEQYF. The CDR3 nucleotides are TGTGCCAGCAGCCCAAGACAGGGACCTCTCGAGCAGTACTTC.

J is TRBJ2-3 and V is TRBV7-9; D perhaps matches TRBD2 (6 bases). The CDR3 contains 18 residues. Germline V lookup: CDR1 SEHNR, CDR2 FQNEAQ (reference sequence). Trimming pared 5 bases from V and 2 bases from J, leaving 23 bases between. CDR3 loop: CASSAVALGTWYTDTQYF. The CDR3 nucleotides are TGTGCCAGCAGCGCCGTAGCCTTGGGGACTTGGTACACAGATACGCAGTATTTT.

This chain joins TRBV19 and TRBJ2-3; the D gene is possibly TRBD1 (5 bases). Germline V gene sequence: CDR1 LNHDA, CDR2 SQIVND (reference sequence). The CDR3 contains 14 residues. V was clipped by 10 bases and J by 6 bases, with 20 bases between them. The CDR3 DNA is TGTGCCACAGGTGAACAGGTCGGTAGCGATACGCAGTATTTT. Translated: CATGEQVGSDTQYF.